This T cell receptor beta chain was found in a study of blood T cells in healthy people across ages. The V and J ends lost 5 bases and 0 bases respectively, with 16 bases between them. This CDR3 is 16 amino acids long. CDR1 and CDR2 (germline): LGHDT, YNNKEL (reference sequence). Study-level findings and limits: The lack of PBMC sorting stopped any conclusive naive versus antigen-experienced comparison.

With a J-beta primer mix and a sample-barcoded 5' primer, a second PCR ran about 7 to 12 cycles. One entry per CDR3 protein, called by TCRdb with MiXCR from the 5' RACE reads. The data show 800,000 to 950,000 distinct CDR3 sequences, roughly 50% seen once. This clonotype was seen a few times. Its antigen remains unknown. The sample comprised blood. V and J are TRBV3-1 and TRBJ1-1; D remains ambiguous. The sequence was collected from a man aged 30 to 39 in good health. Written as DNA, the CDR3 is TGTGCCAGCAGCTTCCTCGACCCGGGATTGAACACTGAAGCTTTCTTT. Translated: CASSFLDPGLNTEAFF.